This T cell receptor (beta chain) was obtained from a study of blood T cell repertoires in COVID-19 (TCRdb year 2020). General notes on the study: The collaborator samples originated in the United States, Italy and Spain and spanned the acute and convalescent phases of COVID-19. A freely available public database, intended as a resource for researchers studying the immune response to SARS-CoV-2, is where the repertoires were released. Sample metadata almost always included a de-identified subject ID, COVID-19 status, age in years and sex. Subjects who had been exposed to COVID-19, were actively infected with it, or had recovered from it provided the deeply sampled blood TCRbeta repertoires that made up the dataset. The samples were drawn from the first 160 participants of the ongoing ImmuneRACE study and from 1,200 or so subjects provided by 6 global collaborators. The material from the prospective study consisted of cDNA or gDNA derived from T cells, B-cell-depleted T cells, or PBMCs. Where HLA class I and class II types were available, the types were taken from metadata supplied by the sample provider, not from assay-based typing. What the work shows at the level of the full study, not this receptor alone: The quantity of clinical and demographic metadata differed by source and by participant and was supplied without curation.

CDR1 and CDR2 were assigned from the germline V gene (reference sequence) as LNHDA and SQIVND. The CDR3 measures 12 amino acids from cysteine to phenylalanine. The kept DNA is CDR3 alone, 36 bases in frame from the first base. The V and J ends are trimmed by 6 bases and 3 bases, leaving 9 bases between them. TCRbeta CDR3 regions were amplified from genomic DNA by means of the immunoSEQ Assay, a bias-controlled multiplex PCR. The original pipeline was this. The number of nucleated cells in each sample was estimated from the amplification of reference gene primers within the assay. To quantify the absolute abundance of each unique TCRbeta CDR3 rearrangement, sequence reads were collapsed and filtered. For each sample, productive Simpson clonality was calculated as the square root of Simpson's diversity index over productive rearrangements. TCRdb mirrors the immuneACCESS table, restricted to in-frame sequences. Some clones are absent from its copies; in checked studies, under half trace to an unresolved V gene, and the reason for the others is unknown. V, J and clone size are taken as reported in that table, and D and trimming were inferred from the DNA itself. The sample profile shows a few hundred thousand clones; approximately 90% of them were found once. About 12% of the sample rests with the top ten.

Another Seattle source contributed samples from volunteer blood donors who had recovered from COVID-19. Collaborating institutions collected whole blood in K2EDTA tubes following their own protocols. Collaborator samples were shipped for TCRbeta analysis as frozen whole blood, isolated PBMCs, or DNA extracted from either sample type. Note on this clone: What antigen it recognizes has not been identified. No clone much larger than this one lies a single base away; base qualities are absent.

The clonotype comes from a woman aged 18-29 years who had recovered from COVID-19. What was sequenced was peripheral blood. The chain links TRBV19 with TRBJ2-7, with no reliable assignment of the D segment. The DNA sequence is given as TGTGCCAGTAGCTCTAGAAACTACGAGCAGTACTTC. Its coded protein is CASSSRNYEQYF.